A single sample is the source of the 15 T cell receptor beta chains below, sequenced in a study of tumor-infiltrating lymphocytes in primary liver carcinoma. Without any cell sorting, roughly 18-34 mg of bulk tissue yielded co-extracted RNA and DNA. Constant-region priming of 500 to 550 ng total RNA yielded TCR beta cDNA. Three-round nested multiplex PCR performed with slightly modified ARM-PCR produced the TCR beta libraries. The study ran its first two PCR rounds for roughly 10 cycles each, using TRBV1-TRBV30 forward primers and a C-beta reverse primer. TCRdb itself ran the multiplex PCR reads through MiXCR, one entry per CDR3 protein. The sample carries tens of thousands of distinct CDR3 sequences, about two thirds recorded once. The sequencing sample was made of liver tumor tissue from sampling region 4. Subset: tumor region T4, right-lateral pole. The source is a woman aged 55-69 years with primary liver carcinoma and hepatitis B virus infection.

This clonotype has at least ten counts. V is TRBV28 and J is TRBJ1-5; TRBD1 might be the D (5 bases). The germline gives CDR1 MDHEN, CDR2 SYDVKM. The CDR3 sequence is 12 residues long. The V end was cut by 5 bases, the J end by 7 bases, with 9 bases between. The CDR3 DNA follows: TGTGCCAGCAGTCGGACACCACAGCCCCAGCATTTT. The encoded protein is CASSRTPQPQHF. Using reference TRBV28 and TRBJ1-5 for the parts outside the CDR3, the full variable domain is DVKVTQSSRYLVKRTGEKVFLECVQDMDHENMFWYRQDPGLGLRLIYFSYDVKMKEKGDIPEGYSVSREKKERFSLILESASTNQTSMYLCASSRTPQPQHFGDGTRLSIL.

Remarks on this clonotype: At one boundary the junction diverges from the germline segment, which might be a read error. The chain recombines TRBV6-2 or TRBV6-3 with TRBJ2-1; no clear D gene. Germline lookup yields CDR1 MNHEY and CDR2 SVGEGT. The CDR3 length is 14 residues. This chain's CDR3 is CVSNLLRWNNEQFF. In nucleotides, the CDR3 is TGTGTCAGCAACCTCCTCCGGTGGAACAATGAGCAGTTCTTC.

This clonotype was seen just once. Just one base apart from a much larger clone, this may be a read error. The CDR3 nucleotides are TGTGCCAACAGTGACTCCGGGACTAGCCTTACCTACGAGCAGTACTTC. Protein sequence: CANSDSGTSLTYEQYF. The chain employs TRBV6-4 and TRBJ2-7; TRBD2 agrees at 9 bases. Germline loops: CDR1 MRHNA, CDR2 SNTAGT. The CDR3 is 16 residues long.

As concerns this clonotype: A junction boundary mismatches the germline segment, possibly from a read error. The rearrangement links TRBV18 to TRBJ2-1; a possible D gene is TRBD1 (6 bases). The CDR3 covers 15 residues. Germline V gene sequence: CDR1 KGHSH, CDR2 LQKENI. This CDR3 reads CVSSLNRDTYNEQFF. In nucleotides, the CDR3 is TGTGTCAGCTCTCTCAACAGGGACACCTACAATGAGCAGTTCTTC.

For this clonotype: Its ends do not fully match the called genes, so a read error is possible. This chain joins TRBV4-1 and TRBJ1-4; D unresolved. There are 15 residues in the CDR3. Germline V lookup: CDR1 MGHRA, CDR2 YSYEKL. The CDR3 loop is CASSRRASTNEKPFF. The CDR3 region has the DNA TGCGCCAGCAGCCGGCGGGCCAGCACTAATGAAAAACCGTTTTTT.

This clonotype was observed many times. The chain couples TRBV5-1 to TRBJ2-5; D is possibly TRBD1 (5 bases). This CDR3 is built from 15 residues. The germline V and J ends were trimmed by 2 bases and 2 bases, with 13 bases remaining between them. Germline lookup yields CDR1 SGHRS and CDR2 YFSETQ. The CDR3 coding sequence is TGCGCCAGCAGCTTATCGACAGCTAAACAAGAGACCCAGTACTTC. The encoded protein is CASSLSTAKQETQYF.

Points on this clonotype: A much larger clone sits a single nucleotide away, making a read error possible. The chain recombines TRBV5-1 with TRBJ2-6; tentatively, D is TRBD1 (6 bases). Germline loops: CDR1 SGHRS, CDR2 YFSETQ. This CDR3 region has 16 residues. Trimming stripped 4 bases from V and 1 base from J, with 12 bases between. CDR3 coding DNA: TGCGCCAGCAGCATAACAGGGCCTTCTGGGGCCAACGTCCTGACTTTC. This encodes CASSITGPSGANVLTF.

By proportion, this clonotype is medium-sized. This sequence joins TRBV4-2 and TRBJ1-1; possibly TRBD1 for D (5 bases). V lost 4 bases and J lost 4, with 19 bases in between. The germline V gene has CDR1 LGHNA and CDR2 YNFKEQ. The CDR3 covers 16 residues. CDR3 sequence (DNA): TGTGCCAGCAGCCCATTGGAAGGTCGGGGGGGCACTGAAGCTTTCTTT. Protein sequence: CASSPLEGRGGTEAFF.

Note on this clonotype: Relative to the germline gene, one junction end is altered; a read error may explain this. The rearrangement uses TRBV7-8 and TRBJ2-6; a possible D gene is TRBD1 (5 bases). The CDR3 is 16 residues long. Germline lookup yields CDR1 SGHVS and CDR2 FQNEAQ. The CDR3 here is CASSLDRASGANVLAF. The CDR3 DNA follows: TGTGCCAGCAGTTTAGACAGAGCGTCTGGGGCCAACGTCCTGGCTTTC. Drawing the rest from reference TRBV7-8 and TRBJ2-6, the complete variable domain is GAGVSQSPRYKVAKRGQDVALRCDPISGHVSLFWYQQALGQGPEFLTYFQNEAQLDKSGLPSDRFFAERPEGSVSTLKIQRTQQEDSAVYLCASSLDRASGANVLAFGAGSRLTVL.

Notes on this clonotype: A junction boundary mismatches the germline segment, possibly from a read error. The rearrangement uses TRBV6-1 and TRBJ1-2; no definite D call. CDR1 and CDR2 from the germline V gene are MNHNS and SASEGT. The CDR3 extends over 12 amino acids. CDR3 in DNA: TGTGCCAGCAACTCGCCGACCTATGGCCACACCTTC. It codes for CASNSPTYGHTF.

For this clonotype: The junction departs from the called germline gene at one end, perhaps through a read error. V usage is TRBV28 and J usage is TRBJ1-4; D may be TRBD1 (6 bases). CDR1 MDHEN and CDR2 SYDVKM come from the germline V gene. The CDR3 covers 15 residues. The CDR3 sequence is CASSGWTEGIEKLFF. The DNA of the CDR3 is TGTGCTAGCAGTGGATGGACAGAGGGAATTGAAAAACTGTTTTTT.

Worth noting for this clonotype: A read error may explain this, as a much larger clone is one base away. The rearrangement joins TRBV28 to TRBJ1-2; D is possibly TRBD1 (5 bases). Germline V gives CDR1 MDHEN, CDR2 SYDVKM. The CDR3 extends over 13 amino acids. CDR3 in DNA: TGTGTCAGCAGACTGACAGTTAACTATGGCTACACCTTC. It yields the protein CVSRLTVNYGYTF.

Note on this clonotype: At one of its ends the junction is not consistent with the germline gene, which may arise from a read error. This chain connects TRBV29-1 to TRBJ2-2; D is possibly TRBD2 (5 bases). CDR3 length equals 14 residues. Germline V lookup: CDR1 SQVTM, CDR2 ANQGSEA. The CDR3 DNA follows: TGCAGCGCAACATGGCTTCTGAACACCGGGGAGCTGCTTTTC. Its translation: CSATWLLNTGELLF.

As regards this clonotype: A much larger clone lies one base from this, so it may be a read error. The chain employs TRBV13 and TRBJ1-1; maybe TRBD1 (6 bases). V was cut by 4 bases and J by 0 bases, with 12 bases left in between. Germline V lookup: CDR1 PRHDT, CDR2 FYEKMQ (reference sequence). This CDR3 region has 15 residues. The CDR3 nucleotides are TGTGCCAGCAGCTCCAAGGGGGGGTTGAACACTGAAGCTTTCTTT. Amino acid sequence: CASSSKGGLNTEAFF.

Concerning this clonotype itself: One junction end does not reproduce the germline sequence, and a read error may be involved. The V gene is TRBV29-1, the J gene TRBJ1-2; the D is unclear. The CDR3 is made up of 14 amino acids. Germline lookup yields CDR1 SQVTM and CDR2 ANQGSEA. The CDR3 sequence is CSAEDRSRFYGYTF. In nucleotides, the CDR3 is TGCAGCGCTGAAGATAGGAGCAGATTCTATGGCTACACCTTC.